This T cell receptor (beta chain) stems from a study of regulatory T cells in long-lasting Graves disease. Study at large: Graves' disease counted as persistent after over 5 years of antithyroid drugs with positive TSH receptor antibodies.

The time point was: persistent/refractory GD, antithyroid drugs over 5 years with positive TRAb. PBMCs were the source of the RNA used for TCR sequencing. The CDR3 loop spans 14 amino acids. The germline gives CDR1 DFQATT, CDR2 SNEGSKA (reference sequence). V lost 3 bases and J 2 bases, leaving 11 bases between the germline ends. In regard to this clonotype: What it binds is unknown.

CDR3-region Arm-PCR and iRepertoire HTBI primers produced the TCR beta libraries. One entry per CDR3 protein results from TCRdb running MiXCR on the multiplex PCR reads. The sample carries a few hundred thousand distinct CDR3 sequences, around 20% recorded once. Study-wide findings and caveats: When disease was persistent, TRBV28, TRBJ1-2 and TRBJ2-5 were the favored segments. Persistent Graves' cases showed lower TCR diversity than newly diagnosed cases.

This sequence joins TRBV20-1 and TRBJ1-5, with D perhaps matching TRBD1 (6 bases). The sequence was collected from a female donor with Graves disease. The sample was peripheral blood mononuclear cells (PBMCs), taken when the disease was refractory, from a patient treated with antithyroid drugs. The CDR3 DNA is TGCAGTGCTAGTAATTCAGGGGGCAATCAGCCCCAGCATTTT. This gives the protein CSASNSGGNQPQHF.